These 25 T cell receptor beta chains were all obtained from the same sample, sequenced in a study of control samples from healthy donors and cancer patients. Data came from immunoSEQ multiplex PCR; TCRdb stores just in-frame clones and leaves some out. The repertoire holds about 120,000 clones, with 80% to 90% as singletons. The sequencing sample was made of blood. The receptors originated from a man aged 45-65 years in good health.

The CDR3 reads CASSRTLKAYEQYF. CDR3 coding DNA: TGTGCCAGCAGTCGGACACTAAAGGCCTACGAGCAGTACTTC. This sequence joins TRBV3-1 (or the pseudogene TRBV3-2) and TRBJ2-7, with a possible D match to TRBD1 (5 bases). Germline CDR1 reads LGHDT; CDR2 reads YNNKEL (reference sequence). This CDR3 spans 14 amino acids. V lost 6 bases and J lost 2, with 14 bases in between.

The chain couples TRBV6-5 to TRBJ1-1; D is possibly TRBD1 (5 bases). V was trimmed by 7 bases and J by 1 base, leaving 16 bases between them. This CDR3 has 15 amino acids. Germline CDR1 reads MNHEY; CDR2 reads SVGAGI. In nucleotides, the CDR3 is TGTGCCAGCACCCAGTCGAGAAGGGGGAACACTGAAGCTTTCTTT. Translated, it gives CASTQSRRGNTEAFF.

The J gene is TRBJ2-5, the V gene TRBV13, with D possibly being TRBD1 or TRBD2 (5 bases each). This CDR3 is 15 amino acids long. Trimming pared 1 base from V and 2 bases from J, leaving 11 bases between. CDR1 and CDR2 from the germline V gene are PRHDT and FYEKMQ (reference sequence). The CDR3 sequence is CASSLDGWGQETQYF. CDR3 sequence (DNA): TGTGCCAGCAGCTTAGACGGTTGGGGGCAAGAGACCCAGTACTTC.

The J gene is TRBJ1-4, the V gene TRBV5-1, with 7 bases identical to TRBD1. The trim removed 0 bases at V and 8 bases at J, leaving 7 bases unmatched. The CDR3 runs 15 residues. Germline loops: CDR1 SGHRS, CDR2 YFSETQ. The CDR3 sequence is CASSLGAGQREKLFF. The CDR3 DNA sequence: TGCGCCAGCAGCTTGGGGGCGGGACAGCGCGAAAAACTGTTTTTT.

J is TRBJ2-3 and V is TRBV30; 8 nucleotides match TRBD2. Per the germline V gene, CDR1 is GTSNPN and CDR2 is SVGIG (reference sequence). J gave up 0 bases and V 2 bases, and 7 bases lay outside the gene matches. The CDR3 is 16 residues long. The CDR3 DNA reads TGTGCCTGGAGTTTAAGGACTAGCCTTAGCACAGATACGCAGTATTTT. Translated, it gives CAWSLRTSLSTDTQYF.

This chain links TRBV14 with TRBJ2-1; the match to TRBD1 covers 8 bases. CDR1 and CDR2 from the germline V gene are SGHDN and FVKESK. J gave up 7 bases and V 4 bases, and 6 bases lay outside the gene matches. CDR3 length: 14 amino acids. CDR3 nucleotide sequence: TGTGCCAGCAGCCGTCCCACAGGGGGTAATGAGCAGTTCTTC. It specifies CASSRPTGGNEQFF.

This clone has more than one count but fewer than ten. The chain combines TRBV11-2 with TRBJ2-1, with unresolved D. This CDR3 spans 12 amino acids. Trimming shortened V by 5 bases and J by 8 bases, and 10 bases separated the two germline ends. CDR1 is SGHAT, CDR2 FQNNGV, per germline. The CDR3 region has the DNA TGTGCCAGCAGCCCGCAAGTCCATGAGCAGTTCTTC. Its protein product is CASSPQVHEQFF.

The CDR3 is CASSPTTGEGQPQHF. CDR3 in DNA: TGTGCCAGCAGTCCGACGACAGGGGAGGGTCAGCCCCAGCATTTT. The V and J genes are TRBV27 and TRBJ1-5; TRBD1 aligns across 8 bases. The CDR3 length is 15 residues. The J segment lost 6 bases and the V segment lost 5 bases, leaving 9 bases of the junction unmatched. The germline CDR1 and CDR2 sequences are MNHEY and SMNVEV (reference sequence).

The count of this clone is one. The chain joins TRBV7-7 to TRBJ2-5; 7 bases fit TRBD1. Germline V gene sequence: CDR1 SSHAT, CDR2 FNYEAQ (reference sequence). The V and J ends lost 6 bases and 5 bases, in that order; junction bases with no gene match: 6. This CDR3 has 13 residues. In nucleotides, the CDR3 is TGTGCCAGCAGTATGACAGGGACCGAGACCCAGTACTTC. Translated: CASSMTGTETQYF.

The V gene is TRBV6-1, the J gene TRBJ2-3; 11 bases are shared with TRBD2. Germline CDR1 is MNHNS and CDR2 is SASEGT. The trim removed 2 bases at V and 0 bases at J, leaving 13 bases unmatched. The CDR3 sequence is 20 residues long. This chain's CDR3 is CASSEQRWGTSGSSTDTQYF. The CDR3, as DNA: TGTGCCAGCAGTGAACAGCGGTGGGGGACTAGCGGTTCTAGCACAGATACGCAGTATTTT.

The chain couples TRBV9 to TRBJ1-2, with 7 bases identical to TRBD1. Losses at the gene ends were 1 base for V and 5 bases for J; bases not matched to a gene: 5. CDR3 length: 14 amino acids. Germline V gives CDR1 SGDLS, CDR2 YYNGEE. The CDR3 nucleotides read TGTGCCAGCAGCGTATCGACAGGGATGTATGGCTACACCTTC. It is translated as CASSVSTGMYGYTF.

The chain combines TRBV4-1 with TRBJ1-1; tentatively, D is TRBD1 (6 bases). Trimming shortened V by 3 bases and J by 1 base, and 15 bases separated the two germline ends. This CDR3 comprises 16 residues. In germline, CDR1 is MGHRA, CDR2 YSYEKL. The CDR3 bases are TGCGCCAGCAGCCACCCAAGCGGGGGCCAGAACACTGAAGCTTTCTTT. Protein product: CASSHPSGGQNTEAFF.

V and J are TRBV10-3 and TRBJ2-1, with no clear D. The CDR3 contains 14 residues. Trimming pared 2 bases from V and 7 bases from J, leaving 12 bases between. CDR1 ENHRY and CDR2 SYGVKD come from the germline V gene. Written as DNA, the CDR3 is TGTGCCATCAGTGAGGTTGGCCCCTTTAATGAGCAGTTCTTC. This encodes CAISEVGPFNEQFF.

The CDR3 loop reads CASGPGWSETQYF. DNA of the CDR3: TGTGCCTCTGGGCCGGGGTGGAGTGAGACCCAGTACTTC. The V gene is TRBV6-5, the J gene TRBJ2-5; the D gene is possibly TRBD2 (5 bases). From germline, CDR1 is MNHEY and CDR2 SVGAGI. The germline V and J ends were trimmed by 11 bases and 5 bases, with 18 bases remaining between them. The CDR3 is 13 residues long.

Here the CDR3 reads CASKGGGHEQYF. DNA of the CDR3: TGTGCCAGCAAAGGAGGGGGGCACGAGCAGTACTTC. The chain joins TRBV27 to TRBJ2-7; D is perhaps TRBD1 or TRBD2 (6 bases each). Germline loops: CDR1 MNHEY, CDR2 SMNVEV (reference sequence). There are 12 residues in the CDR3. Between the trimmed V and J ends, which lost 7 bases and 5 bases, there was a span of 12 bases.

The genes are TRBV7-6 and TRBJ2-5, with TRBD2 identical over 13 bases. CDR3 size: 16 residues. The junction had 7 bases not matched to a gene; V was cut back by 4 bases and J by 5 bases. CDR1 SGHVS and CDR2 FNYEAQ come from the germline V gene. CDR3 nucleotides: TGTGCCAGCAGCTCACTAGCGGGGGGGCCGGAGGAGACCCAGTACTTC. This sequence encodes CASSSLAGGPEETQYF.

This chain uses TRBV6-4 with TRBJ2-1; perhaps TRBD1 as D (6 bases). This CDR3 spans 13 amino acids. Trimming stripped 8 bases from V and 5 bases from J, with 13 bases between. The germline V gene encodes CDR1 MRHNA and CDR2 SNTAGT. CDR3 coding DNA: TGTGCCAGCGAGACAGGCGCAAACAATGAGCAGTTCTTC. Residues: CASETGANNEQFF.

This chain uses TRBV6-1 with TRBJ1-4; D is undetermined. Germline V CDR1 and CDR2: MNHNS, SASEGT. V lost 3 bases to trimming and J lost 4 bases, with 9 bases between them. The CDR3 spans 14 residues. The CDR3 nucleotides read TGTGCCAGCAGTGACCACGGATTTAATGAAAAACTGTTTTTT. It translates to CASSDHGFNEKLFF.

The chain couples TRBV27 to TRBJ1-1; TRBD1 matches 7 bases. CDR3 length: 14 residues. The germline CDR1 and CDR2 sequences are MNHEY and SMNVEV (reference sequence). After removal of 5 bases from V and 4 bases from J, the junction contained 7 bases not matched to a gene. The CDR3 spells CASSPLTGSTEAFF. The DNA of the CDR3 is TGTGCCAGCAGTCCGCTGACAGGGTCCACTGAAGCTTTCTTT.

This clone was counted only a few times. The chain links TRBV6-5 to TRBJ2-7, with 8 bases matching TRBD1. Germline V gene sequence: CDR1 MNHEY, CDR2 SVGAGI. The CDR3 has 15 amino acids. J was trimmed by 0 bases and V by 5 bases; bases with no gene match: 6. This CDR3 is CASSLRDRSSYEQYF. The CDR3, as DNA: TGTGCCAGCAGTCTTCGGGACAGGAGCTCCTACGAGCAGTACTTC.

The chain has TRBV27 and TRBJ2-2; D gene uncertain. Germline V gene lookup returns CDR1 MNHEY and CDR2 SMNVEV (reference sequence). Trimming removed 6 bases from V and 6 bases from J, with 11 bases in between. The CDR3 totals 13 residues. The CDR3 sequence is CASSERASGELFF. The CDR3 DNA reads TGTGCCAGCAGCGAACGAGCGTCCGGGGAGCTGTTTTTT.

The chain has TRBV5-4 and TRBJ2-3; perhaps D is TRBD1 or TRBD2 (7 bases each). V lost 3 bases and J lost 2, with 13 bases in between. This CDR3 is built from 15 residues. Per germline, CDR1 SGHNT and CDR2 YYREEE (reference sequence). The CDR3 DNA sequence: TGTGCCAGCAGCTCCCCAGGGGGGGCCACAGATACGCAGTATTTT. Translating gives CASSSPGGATDTQYF.

The rearrangement links TRBV19 to TRBJ2-7; TRBD1 aligns across 9 bases. The V gene end was trimmed by 7 bases and the J gene end by 4 bases; junction bases not matched to a gene: 8. The CDR3 length is 14 residues. Germline CDR1 LNHDA, CDR2 SQIVND (reference sequence). The DNA of the CDR3 is TGTGCCAGTACCCCCGGGACAGGGATTTACGAGCAGTACTTC. Its translation is CASTPGTGIYEQYF.

This clone has just a few counts. Written as DNA, the CDR3 is TGTGCCAGCAGCTACACAGATACGCAGTATTTT. Protein product: CASSYTDTQYF. The chain employs TRBV11-2 and TRBJ2-3; D is uncertain. CDR1 is SGHAT and CDR2 is FQNNGV in the germline V gene. Trimming left V 4 bases short and J 2 bases short, with 1 base between. This CDR3 region has 11 residues.

Only one count was recorded for this clone. The CDR3 DNA follows: TGCGCCAGCAGCACGGACACCTCTAGCACAGATACGCAGTATTTT. Amino acids: CASSTDTSSTDTQYF. The genes are TRBV5-1 and TRBJ2-3; perhaps TRBD1 as D (5 bases). Trimming left V 4 bases short and J 0 bases short, with 12 bases between. The germline CDR1 and CDR2 sequences are SGHRS and YFSETQ. The length of the CDR3 is 15 residues.